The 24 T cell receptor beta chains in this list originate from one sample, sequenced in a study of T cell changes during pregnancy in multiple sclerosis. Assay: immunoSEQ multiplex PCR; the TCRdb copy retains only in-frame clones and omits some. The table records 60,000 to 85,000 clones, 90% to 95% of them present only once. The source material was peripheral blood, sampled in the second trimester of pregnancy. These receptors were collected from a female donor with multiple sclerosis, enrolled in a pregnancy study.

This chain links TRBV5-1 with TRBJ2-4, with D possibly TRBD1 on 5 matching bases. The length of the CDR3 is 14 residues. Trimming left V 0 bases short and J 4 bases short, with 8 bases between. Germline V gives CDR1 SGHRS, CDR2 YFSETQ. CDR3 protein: CASSLGSGKNIQYF. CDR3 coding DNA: TGCGCCAGCAGCTTGGGGTCAGGGAAAAACATTCAGTACTTC.

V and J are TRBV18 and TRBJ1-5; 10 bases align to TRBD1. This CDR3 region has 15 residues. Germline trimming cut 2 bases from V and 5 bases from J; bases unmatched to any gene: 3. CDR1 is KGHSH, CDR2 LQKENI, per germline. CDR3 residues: CASSPGTGVDQPQHF. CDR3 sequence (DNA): TGTGCCAGCTCACCAGGGACAGGGGTCGATCAGCCCCAGCATTTT.

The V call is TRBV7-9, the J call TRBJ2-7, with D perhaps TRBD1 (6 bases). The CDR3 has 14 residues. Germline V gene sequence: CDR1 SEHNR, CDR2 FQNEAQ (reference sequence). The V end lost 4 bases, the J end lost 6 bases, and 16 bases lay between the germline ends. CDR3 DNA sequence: TGTGCCAGCAGCTCGTTGCAGGGGCCCCTCGAGCAGTACTTC. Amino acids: CASSSLQGPLEQYF.

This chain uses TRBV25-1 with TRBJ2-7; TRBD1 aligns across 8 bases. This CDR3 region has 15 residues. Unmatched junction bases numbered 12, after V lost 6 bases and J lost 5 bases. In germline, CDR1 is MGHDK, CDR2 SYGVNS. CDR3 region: CASSTSRTGQHEQYF. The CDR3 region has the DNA TGTGCCAGCAGCACGAGTCGGACAGGGCAACACGAGCAGTACTTC.

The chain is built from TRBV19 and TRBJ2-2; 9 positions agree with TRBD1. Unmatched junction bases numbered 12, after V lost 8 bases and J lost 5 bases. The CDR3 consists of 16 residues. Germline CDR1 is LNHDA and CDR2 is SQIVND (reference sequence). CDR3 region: CASRQLGTGFTGELFF. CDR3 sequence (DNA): TGTGCCAGTCGGCAACTCGGGACAGGGTTTACCGGGGAGCTGTTTTTT.

The CDR3 coding sequence is TGTGCCAGCAGTTACTCAGCCATGAACACTGAAGCTTTCTTT. Translated, it gives CASSYSAMNTEAFF. This chain links TRBV6-6 with TRBJ1-1; no clear D. Germline V CDR1 and CDR2: MNHNY, SVGAGI (reference sequence). The CDR3 contains 14 residues. V dropped 0 bases and J dropped 0 bases, with 5 bases sitting between them.

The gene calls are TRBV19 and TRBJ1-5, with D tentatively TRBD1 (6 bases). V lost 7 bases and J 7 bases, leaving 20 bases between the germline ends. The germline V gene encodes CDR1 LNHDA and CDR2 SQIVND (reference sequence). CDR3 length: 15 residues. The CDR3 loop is CASTPGGAGGQPQHF. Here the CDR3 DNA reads TGTGCCAGTACCCCCGGGGGGGCCGGGGGGCAGCCCCAGCATTTT.

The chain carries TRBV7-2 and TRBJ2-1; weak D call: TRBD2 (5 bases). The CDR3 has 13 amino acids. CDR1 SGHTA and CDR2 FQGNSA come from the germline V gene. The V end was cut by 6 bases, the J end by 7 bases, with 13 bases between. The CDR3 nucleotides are TGTGCCAGCAGGAGGGCTGTTTCTAATGAGCAGTTCTTC. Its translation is CASRRAVSNEQFF.

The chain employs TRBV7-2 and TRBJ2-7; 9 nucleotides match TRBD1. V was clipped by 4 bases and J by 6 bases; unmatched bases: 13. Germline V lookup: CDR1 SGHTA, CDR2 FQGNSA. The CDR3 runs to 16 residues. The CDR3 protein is CASSSRGSRQGGEQYF. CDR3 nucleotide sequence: TGTGCCAGCAGCTCGCGCGGGTCCCGACAGGGGGGCGAGCAGTACTTC.

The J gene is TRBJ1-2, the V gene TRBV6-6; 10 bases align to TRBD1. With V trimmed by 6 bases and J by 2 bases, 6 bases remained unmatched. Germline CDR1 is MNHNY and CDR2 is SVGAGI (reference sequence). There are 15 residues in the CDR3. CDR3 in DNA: TGTGCCAGCAGACGCCCGGGACAGGGGAACTATGGCTACACCTTC. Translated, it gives CASRRPGQGNYGYTF.

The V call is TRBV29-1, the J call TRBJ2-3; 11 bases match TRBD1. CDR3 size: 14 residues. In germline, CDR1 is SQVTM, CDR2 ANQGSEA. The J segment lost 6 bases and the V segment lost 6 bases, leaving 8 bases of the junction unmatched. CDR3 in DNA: TGCAGCGTGAGGACAGGGGGCGGTGGGGATACGCAGTATTTT. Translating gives CSVRTGGGGDTQYF.

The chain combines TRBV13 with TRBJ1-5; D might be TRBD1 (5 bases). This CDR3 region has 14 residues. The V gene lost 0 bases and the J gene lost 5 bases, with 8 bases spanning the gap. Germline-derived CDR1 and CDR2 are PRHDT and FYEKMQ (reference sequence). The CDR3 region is CASSLGRVDQPQHF. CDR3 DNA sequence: TGTGCCAGCAGCTTAGGCAGGGTCGATCAGCCCCAGCATTTT.

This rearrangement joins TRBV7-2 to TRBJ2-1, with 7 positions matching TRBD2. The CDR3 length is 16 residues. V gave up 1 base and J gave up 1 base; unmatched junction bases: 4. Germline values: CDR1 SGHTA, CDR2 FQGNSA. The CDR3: CASSLVAGVSYNEQFF. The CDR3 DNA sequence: TGTGCCAGCAGCTTAGTAGCGGGCGTATCCTACAATGAGCAGTTCTTC.

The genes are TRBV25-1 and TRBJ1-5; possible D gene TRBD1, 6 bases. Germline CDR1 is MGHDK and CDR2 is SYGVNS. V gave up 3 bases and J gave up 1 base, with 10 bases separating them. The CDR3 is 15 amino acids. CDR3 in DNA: TGTGCCAGCAGTGAGGGGGCGGAGAGCAATCAGCCCCAGCATTTT. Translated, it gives CASSEGAESNQPQHF.

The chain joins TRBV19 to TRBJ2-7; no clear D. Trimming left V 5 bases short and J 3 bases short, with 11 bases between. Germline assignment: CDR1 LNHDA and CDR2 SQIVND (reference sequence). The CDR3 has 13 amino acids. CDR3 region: CASSLAPYYEQYF. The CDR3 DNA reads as TGTGCCAGTAGTTTGGCCCCGTACTACGAGCAGTACTTC. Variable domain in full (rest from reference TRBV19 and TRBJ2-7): DGGITQSPKYLFRKEGQNVTLSCEQNLNHDAMYWYRQDPGQGLRLIYYSQIVNDFQKGDIAEGYSVSREKKESFPLTVTSAQKNPTAFYLCASSLAPYYEQYFGPGTRLTVT.

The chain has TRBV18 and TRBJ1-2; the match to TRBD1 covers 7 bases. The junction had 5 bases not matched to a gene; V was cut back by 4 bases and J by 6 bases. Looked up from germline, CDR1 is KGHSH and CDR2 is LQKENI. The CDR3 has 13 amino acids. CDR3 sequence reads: CASSQQGFDGYTF. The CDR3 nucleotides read TGTGCCAGCTCACAACAGGGGTTCGATGGCTACACCTTC.

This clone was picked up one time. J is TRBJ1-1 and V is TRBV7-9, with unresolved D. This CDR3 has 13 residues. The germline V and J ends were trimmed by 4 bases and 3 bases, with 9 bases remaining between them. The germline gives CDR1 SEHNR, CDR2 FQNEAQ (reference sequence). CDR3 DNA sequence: TGTGCCAGCAGCTCCCTTAGTCACACTGAAGCTTTCTTT. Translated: CASSSLSHTEAFF. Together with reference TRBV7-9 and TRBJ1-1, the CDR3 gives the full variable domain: DTGVSQNPRHKITKRGQNVTFRCDPISEHNRLYWYRQTLGQGPEFLTYFQNEAQLEKSRLLSDRFSAERPKGSFSTLEIQRTEQGDSAMYLCASSSLSHTEAFFGQGTRLTVV.

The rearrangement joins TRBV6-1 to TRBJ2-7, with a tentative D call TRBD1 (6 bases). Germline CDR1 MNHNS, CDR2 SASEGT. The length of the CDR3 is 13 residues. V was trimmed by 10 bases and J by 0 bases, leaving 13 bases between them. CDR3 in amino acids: CATRLDSSYEQYF. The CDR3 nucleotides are TGTGCCACCCGACTGGACAGCTCCTACGAGCAGTACTTC.

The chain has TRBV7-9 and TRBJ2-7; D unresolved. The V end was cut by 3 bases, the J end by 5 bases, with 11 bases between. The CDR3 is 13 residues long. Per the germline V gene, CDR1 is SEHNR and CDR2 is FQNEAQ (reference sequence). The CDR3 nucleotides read TGTGCCAGCAGCTTCGGGTCCTCGGACGAGCAGTACTTC. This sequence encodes CASSFGSSDEQYF.

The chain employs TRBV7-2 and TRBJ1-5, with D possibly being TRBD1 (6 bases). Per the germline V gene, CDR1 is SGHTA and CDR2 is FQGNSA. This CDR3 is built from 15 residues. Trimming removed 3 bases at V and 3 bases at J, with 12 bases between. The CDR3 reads CASSLSGGPNQPQHF. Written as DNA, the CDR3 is TGTGCCAGCAGCTTGTCGGGGGGGCCCAATCAGCCCCAGCATTTT.

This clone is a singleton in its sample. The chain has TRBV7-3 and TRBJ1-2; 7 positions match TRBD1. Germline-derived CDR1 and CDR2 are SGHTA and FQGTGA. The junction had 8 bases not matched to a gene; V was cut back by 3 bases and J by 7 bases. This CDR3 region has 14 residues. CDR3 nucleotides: TGTGCCAGCAGCTTCGCACAGGGGACGGGTGGCTACACCTTC. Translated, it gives CASSFAQGTGGYTF.

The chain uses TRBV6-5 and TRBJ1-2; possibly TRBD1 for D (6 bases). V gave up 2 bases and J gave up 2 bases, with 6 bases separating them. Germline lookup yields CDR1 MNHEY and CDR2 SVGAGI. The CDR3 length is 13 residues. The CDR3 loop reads CASSYQGNYGYTF. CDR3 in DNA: TGTGCCAGCAGTTACCAGGGGAACTATGGCTACACCTTC.

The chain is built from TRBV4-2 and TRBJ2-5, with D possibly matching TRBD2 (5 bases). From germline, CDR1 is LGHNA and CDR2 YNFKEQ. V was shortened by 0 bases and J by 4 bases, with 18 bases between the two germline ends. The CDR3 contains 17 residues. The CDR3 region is CASSQDRGRADGETQYF. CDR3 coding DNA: TGTGCCAGCAGCCAAGACCGGGGTCGGGCCGATGGAGAGACCCAGTACTTC.

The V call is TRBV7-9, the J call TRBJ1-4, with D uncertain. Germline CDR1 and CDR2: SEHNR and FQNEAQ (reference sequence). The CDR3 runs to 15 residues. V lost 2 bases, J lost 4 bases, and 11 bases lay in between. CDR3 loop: CASSLRHAYNEKLFF. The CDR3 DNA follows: TGTGCCAGCAGCTTACGACACGCCTATAATGAAAAACTGTTTTTT.